The sequence of this T cell receptor (beta chain) was determined in a study of blood T cell dynamics during melanoma immunotherapy. The table came from immunoSEQ multiplex PCR; TCRdb's copy has only in-frame clones and leaves some out. The profile shows 13,000 to 15,000 clones, 80% to 95% of them singletons. This sample's time point: week 3, after first cycle of checkpoint inhibitor. Disease control meant complete response, partial response or stable disease at 12 weeks. No patient had earlier systemic cancer treatment, concurrent immunosuppressants, or another active cancer. This CDR3 has 13 residues. The germline CDR1 and CDR2 sequences are WNHNN and SYGVQD (reference sequence). Trimming stripped 0 bases from V and 7 bases from J, with 9 bases between.

This chain joins TRBV10-1 and TRBJ1-1, with unresolved D. This clonotype was obtained from a human donor with melanoma. The sample was blood, taken from a patient treated with checkpoint blockade. The CDR3 DNA is TGCGCCAGCAGTGAGTCGGGCAGAGTTGAAGCTTTCTTT. This gives the protein CASSESGRVEAFF.